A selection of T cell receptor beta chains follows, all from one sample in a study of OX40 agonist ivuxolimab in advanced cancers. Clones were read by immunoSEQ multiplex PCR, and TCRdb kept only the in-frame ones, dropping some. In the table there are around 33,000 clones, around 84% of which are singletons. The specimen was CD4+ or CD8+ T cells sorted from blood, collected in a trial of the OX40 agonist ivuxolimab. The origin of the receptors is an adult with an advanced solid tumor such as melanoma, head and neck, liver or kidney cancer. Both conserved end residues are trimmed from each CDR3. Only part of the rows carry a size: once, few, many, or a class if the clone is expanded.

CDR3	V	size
SVANSGRETQY	TRBV29-1	.
ASSAQGGGGNTIY	TRBV9	.
ASSSRGLGTEAF	TRBV27	.
ASSLTQGLSGELF	TRBV5-1	.
ASSRSSQRGGYNEQF	TRBV4-1	.
AQGERETQY	TRBV30	.
ASTSVAGNYEQY	TRBV19	.
ASSVTGTYEQY	TRBV7-2	.
ASSPQAGGGIQY	TRBV7-9	.
ASSLDPGPEKLF	TRBV5-1	.
ASLGGTGSPRGAF	TRBV28	once
AWIAGGAGTQY	TRBV30	.
ASSLVLDSPLH	TRBV11-1	.
ASSSPGLAGYEQY	TRBV7-2	.
ASSTYNEQF	TRBV5-1	.
SVGEPEEKLF	TRBV29-1	once
ASSLGASYEQY	TRBV5-6	.
ASSYTTGDNSPLH	TRBV6-5	.
AISDTSGLASTDTQY	TRBV10-3	.
ASSEWRQGGTQY	TRBV4-1	.
SVGTSANYGYT	TRBV29-1	.
ASSAGPRKLF	TRBV28	.
ASSLGQVTYEQY	TRBV5-1	.
ASTRINRGEGYT	TRBV7-9	.
ASSEDRQPNSPLH	TRBV2	.
ASSRAGLAF	TRBV5-6	.
ASSESGRAGGEQF	TRBV10-1	few
ASTRTGNENGYT	TRBV2	few
ASSLTGASYNEQF	TRBV7-7	.
ASSLGVAQETQY	TRBV5-1	.
STQGGGWTEAF	TRBV29-1	.
ASSRQQGARETQY	TRBV27	.
AWGGEGAF	TRBV30	few
ASSLVRLAGTDTQY	TRBV5-8	.
ASSTGLANTDTQY	TRBV7-3	.
ASSGTAGRGFTDTQY	TRBV27	once
ASIMGRNYGYT	TRBV2	few
AGGQASGYNEQF	TRBV7-9	.
SASQLYEQY	TRBV20-1	.
ASSEYRGPNEKLF	TRBV19	.
ASSVWVGEKLF	TRBV2	.
ASRTSGGRDEQF	TRBV19	.
ASSPGGGRSYGYT	TRBV28	.
ASSQDFGTPYEQY	TRBV4-3	.